The 22 T cell receptor beta chains given below trace back to one sample, sequenced in a study of CD8+ T cells in alopecia areata. In each case, RNA was isolated and then reverse transcribed into cDNA as the sequencing template. Method: immunoSEQ multiplex PCR; TCRdb's copy keeps in-frame clones and lacks some. The sample includes roughly 140,000 clones, less than 65% of them seen just once. Source material: CD8+ T cells sorted from blood. The receptor set was obtained from a human donor in good health.

This chain connects TRBV19 to TRBJ2-1; D remains unclear. CDR3 length: 15 amino acids. Germline assignment: CDR1 LNHDA and CDR2 SQIVND (reference sequence). V gave up 5 bases and J gave up 4 bases, with 15 bases separating them. This chain's CDR3 is CASSSAYGNYNEQFF. As DNA, the CDR3 is TGTGCCAGTAGTTCGGCCTACGGTAATTACAATGAGCAGTTCTTC.

Only a few counts were recorded for this clone. Written as DNA, the CDR3 is TGTGCCAGCATAGCGGGCTCCTACAATGAGCAGTTCTTC. This encodes CASIAGSYNEQFF. The V gene is TRBV2, the J gene TRBJ2-1; 7 bases agree with TRBD2. This CDR3 comprises 13 residues. The ends lost 7 bases at V and 0 bases at J; junction bases unmatched: 0. From germline, CDR1 is SNHLY and CDR2 FYNNEI.

This clone has just a few counts. The genes are TRBV29-1 and TRBJ1-1; 7 positions match TRBD1. The CDR3 covers 13 residues. Germline-derived CDR1 and CDR2 are SQVTM and ANQGSEA. Trimming took 7 bases from V and 4 from J; bases not matched to a gene: 9. CDR3 loop: CSAMQGVGTEAFF. The DNA of the CDR3 is TGCAGCGCGATGCAGGGGGTCGGCACTGAAGCTTTCTTT.

V is TRBV6-5 and J is TRBJ2-5; maybe TRBD2 (5 bases). V lost 0 bases and J 2 bases, leaving 7 bases between the germline ends. This CDR3 has 14 amino acids. Germline CDR1 MNHEY, CDR2 SVGAGI. The CDR3 here is CASSYSGEQETQYF. In nucleotides, the CDR3 is TGTGCCAGCAGTTACTCGGGAGAGCAAGAGACCCAGTACTTC.

This clone was seen only a few times. Its ends do not fully match the called genes, so a read error is possible. This sequence joins TRBV5-1 and TRBJ1-1; 7 nucleotides line up with TRBD1. Per germline, CDR1 SGHRS and CDR2 YFSETQ. This CDR3 is 14 amino acids long. The CDR3 loop is CASRGQKMNTEAFF. CDR3 DNA sequence: TGTGCCAGCAGGGGACAGAAAATGAACACTGAAGCTTTCTTT.

The chain carries TRBV6-6 and TRBJ1-2; D gene unclear. Trimming stripped 6 bases from V and 5 bases from J, with 10 bases between. The germline CDR1 and CDR2 sequences are MNHNY and SVGAGI (reference sequence). CDR3 length: 12 residues. CDR3 DNA sequence: TGTGCCAGCAGATTAGACACGTATGGCTACACCTTC. This translates into CASRLDTYGYTF.

This chain connects TRBV29-1 to TRBJ2-1; TRBD2 might be the D (6 bases). Germline CDR1 reads SQVTM; CDR2 reads ANQGSEA. This CDR3 comprises 10 residues. The V gene lost 7 bases and the J gene lost 5 bases, with 6 bases spanning the gap. CDR3 nucleotides: TGCAGCGGGGAGGACAATGAGCAGTTCTTC. Its translation is CSGEDNEQFF.

The genes are TRBV20-1 and TRBJ1-2; D is ambiguous. V gave up 5 bases and J gave up 4 bases, with 8 bases separating them. Germline V gives CDR1 DFQATT, CDR2 SNEGSKA (reference sequence). The length of the CDR3 is 11 residues. The CDR3 loop is CSAPERYGYTF. The CDR3 nucleotides read TGCAGTGCTCCCGAGCGCTATGGCTACACCTTC.

This clone occurred once. CDR3 coding DNA: TGTGCCAGCACTGAGGGACGCGGCTATCCTAGGGAGCAGTACTTC. Its protein is CASTEGRGYPREQYF. The genes are TRBV6-4 and TRBJ2-5; D assignment may be TRBD1 or TRBD2 (5 bases each). Germline lookup yields CDR1 MRHNA and CDR2 SNTAGT. The CDR3 consists of 15 residues. Deletions cut 7 bases from V and 11 bases from J, with 26 bases between.

This clone has just a few counts. The chain has TRBV2 and TRBJ1-1, with D maybe TRBD1 (5 bases). Germline loops: CDR1 SNHLY, CDR2 FYNNEI. Deletions cut 7 bases from V and 11 bases from J, with 20 bases between. This CDR3 contains 13 residues. Here the CDR3 DNA reads TGTGCCAGCAACGCCCGGGACGGATCAAGGGCTTTCTTT. Its translation is CASNARDGSRAFF.

The rearrangement joins TRBV6-6 to TRBJ1-5, with TRBD1 matching over 7 bases. The junction had 3 bases not matched to a gene; V was cut back by 5 bases and J by 8 bases. The CDR3 has 12 amino acids. Germline CDR1 and CDR2: MNHNY and SVGAGI (reference sequence). CDR3 DNA sequence: TGTGCCAGCAGTAACACAGGGGAGCCCCAGCATTTT. This translates into CASSNTGEPQHF.

This chain joins TRBV15 and TRBJ2-3, with a possible D match to TRBD2 (5 bases). Trimming pared 8 bases from V and 1 base from J, leaving 16 bases between. The CDR3 is 15 amino acids. Germline V gives CDR1 LNHNV, CDR2 YYDKDF (reference sequence). CDR3 amino acids: CATGERSHGTDTQYF. CDR3 DNA sequence: TGTGCCACCGGGGAGAGGAGCCACGGCACAGATACGCAGTATTTT.

The genes are TRBV29-1 and TRBJ2-7; 8 bases agree with TRBD2. The CDR3 has 14 residues. The ends lost 3 bases at V and 0 bases at J; junction bases unmatched: 4. Germline CDR1 and CDR2: SQVTM and ANQGSEA. The CDR3 reads CSVEDSGNSYEQYF. In DNA form, the CDR3 reads TGCAGCGTTGAGGATAGCGGGAACTCCTACGAGCAGTACTTC.

The chain joins TRBV28 to TRBJ2-7; 8 positions match TRBD1. There are 15 residues in the CDR3. J was trimmed by 2 bases and V by 6 bases; bases with no gene match: 9. CDR1 and CDR2 (germline): MDHEN, SYDVKM. CDR3: CASRLDRAVAYEQYF. The CDR3 DNA is TGTGCCAGCAGATTGGACAGGGCCGTGGCCTACGAGCAGTACTTC.

The chain uses TRBV27 and TRBJ2-1; tentative D call: TRBD1 (5 bases). Trimming took off 6 bases at V and 3 bases at J, with 9 bases between the two ends. CDR1 is MNHEY and CDR2 is SMNVEV in the germline V gene (reference sequence). The CDR3 totals 13 residues. CDR3 loop: CASSGQGYNEQFF. CDR3 bases: TGTGCCAGCAGCGGTCAGGGCTACAATGAGCAGTTCTTC.

The V and J genes are TRBV25-1 and TRBJ2-7; D unresolved. CDR3 length: 11 residues. Germline-derived CDR1 and CDR2 are MGHDK and SYGVNS. Between the trimmed V and J ends, which lost 4 bases and 3 bases, there was a span of 4 bases. CDR3 in amino acids: CASSGHYEQYF. The CDR3 region has the DNA TGTGCCAGCAGTGGCCACTACGAGCAGTACTTC.

The chain links TRBV5-1 to TRBJ2-5, with D possibly TRBD2 on 5 matching bases. Germline V gives CDR1 SGHRS, CDR2 YFSETQ. There are 16 residues in the CDR3. With 0 bases removed from V and 5 bases from J, the gap between germline ends came to 17 bases. This chain's CDR3 is CASSLEHWGASETQYF. CDR3 in DNA: TGCGCCAGCAGCTTGGAGCACTGGGGAGCCTCGGAGACCCAGTACTTC.

The chain recombines TRBV2 with TRBJ2-7; 7 bases line up with TRBD1. The CDR3 covers 10 residues. V lost 4 bases to trimming and J lost 9 bases; unmatched junction nucleotides: 0. Germline V gives CDR1 SNHLY, CDR2 FYNNEI. This chain's CDR3 is CASSGQGQYF. CDR3 sequence (DNA): TGTGCCAGCAGTGGACAGGGGCAGTACTTC.

The table lists this clone with a few counts. The DNA for the CDR3 is TGCAGCGTTGAATTGGCTCTACAGTGGGTCGATGGCTACACCTTC. Its protein is CSVELALQWVDGYTF. The chain links TRBV29-1 to TRBJ1-2; no clear D. CDR1 is SQVTM, CDR2 ANQGSEA, per germline. Between the trimmed V and J ends, which lost 2 bases and 6 bases, there was a span of 19 bases. This CDR3 is 15 amino acids long.

The chain has TRBV29-1 and TRBJ2-7, with a weak D call TRBD1 (5 bases). With 4 bases removed from V and 6 bases from J, the gap between germline ends came to 10 bases. Germline CDR1 SQVTM, CDR2 ANQGSEA. The CDR3 length is 11 residues. The CDR3 DNA follows: TGCAGCGTTGCGGAAAGGGGCGAGCAGTACTTC. The encoded protein is CSVAERGEQYF.

The gene calls are TRBV9 and TRBJ2-3; D is unresolved. This CDR3 region has 8 residues. The V gene's germline CDR1 is SGDLS and CDR2 YYNGEE. V was clipped by 7 bases and J by 12 bases, with 6 bases between them. The DNA of the CDR3 is TGTGCCAGCGCCCCCCAGTATTTT. Translating gives CASAPQYF.

This clone was seen many times. The chain employs TRBV27 and TRBJ2-1; TRBD2 aligns across 11 bases. The CDR3 loop spans 16 amino acids. Germline V gives CDR1 MNHEY, CDR2 SMNVEV (reference sequence). The trim removed 5 bases at V and 3 bases at J, leaving 6 bases unmatched. Written as DNA, the CDR3 is TGTGCCAGCAGTCCTGCCGGGACTAGCGGCTACAATGAGCAGTTCTTC. Translated: CASSPAGTSGYNEQFF.